This T cell receptor (beta chain) was sequenced during a study of a mutant IDH1 vaccine in newly diagnosed glioma. Indicated time point: week 47, end of study. Topical imiquimod was applied with each vaccine dose, which held 300 ug of mutant IDH1 20-mer peptide. Some clones are missing from TCRdb's copy, which holds only in-frame ones; the method was immunoSEQ multiplex PCR. The repertoire includes about 40,000 clones, less than 85% of them detected once, and approximately 18% sits in the top ten. The CDR3 runs 13 residues. Trimming took off 5 bases at V and 8 bases at J, with 13 bases between the two ends. The germline V gene encodes CDR1 GTSNPN and CDR2 SVGIG (reference sequence). A word on this clone: What it recognizes is unknown.

This receptor was taken from a man younger than 35 with glioma. Some clones in this sample may be carry-over from other donors' samples. Material: PBMCs, obtained from a glioma patient whose treatment included an IDH1 peptide vaccine. This rearrangement joins TRBV30 to TRBJ1-6; a weak D match, TRBD1 (5 bases). CDR3 sequence: CAWSWKGDSPLHF. The CDR3 DNA is TGTGCCTGGTCGTGGAAAGGGGATTCACCCCTCCACTTT.